The clone carrying this TCR beta chain was seen at least ten times. Antigen specificity is unknown. TCRdb itself ran the reads through MiXCR, one entry per CDR3 protein. The data contain roughly 920,000 distinct CDR3 sequences, about a third of them singletons. This sample is drawn from a study of T cell repertoires in cytomegalovirus infection. As for the study in general: CMV epitopes that were recently identified and HLA-C-restricted were used alongside well-studied HLA-B-restricted ones. Signatures in public TCR beta sequences pointed to both CMV infection and matching HLA type. Study results and caveats: Ex vivo responses were dominated by HLA-C-restricted CMV-specific TCR beta clonotypes.

V was shortened by 5 bases and J by 1 base, with 23 bases between the two germline ends. The CDR3 is 18 residues long. The gene calls are TRBV12-3 or TRBV12-4 and TRBJ1-2, with TRBD1 as a possible D gene (6 bases). The sequence derives from a human donor in good health (CMV status not recorded). Some clones in this sample may be carry-over from other donors' samples. Material: cultured CD8+ T cells from PBMCs, obtained from culture after CMV antigen stimulation. This CDR3 reads CASSSLRGGGKNNYGYTF. The CDR3 nucleotides are TGTGCCAGCAGTAGCCTGAGAGGAGGGGGGAAGAATAACTATGGCTACACCTTC.